One T cell receptor beta chain is described in this entry. The source of the sample is a study of blood T cell repertoires in COVID-19. At the level of the study: Sites across the United States, Italy and Spain contributed samples from acute and convalescent COVID-19. T cells, B-cell-depleted T cells, or PBMCs provided the cDNA or gDNA that served as material.

Per the authors' pipeline: Amplification of reference gene primers provided the estimated nucleated cell counts. Produced via immunoSEQ multiplex PCR; TCRdb's table is partial and in-frame only. Clone size and the V and J calls come from that table; the DNA yielded D and trimming. The table has 250,000 or so clones, about 83% seen once. The V and J ends lost 9 bases and 0 bases respectively, with 15 bases between them. This CDR3 spans 15 amino acids. From germline, CDR1 is LNHDA and CDR2 SQIVND (reference sequence). The rearrangement links TRBV19 to TRBJ1-3; tentative D call: TRBD1 (6 bases). The sequence came from a man at least 80 years old with acute or convalescent COVID-19. The sequenced sample was peripheral blood. This chain's CDR3 is CASRTAFTSGNTIYF. CDR3 bases: TGTGCCAGCCGGACAGCTTTCACCTCTGGAAACACCATATATTTT.